The 10 T cell receptor beta chains in this list originate from one sample, sequenced in a study of T cells in women clearing cervical HPV infection. The protocol was immunoSEQ multiplex PCR, while the TCRdb copy is restricted to in-frame clones and leaves out a portion. Seen in this sample are tens of thousands of clones; the ten most common clones hold 7.6%. Source material: blood buffy coat. The receptors derive from a woman aged 18 to 75 with a cervical HPV16 infection that either progressed to CIN3+ or cleared (not recorded which).

Details on this clone: The read finishes 3 residues shy of the CDR3 end, and the germline J gene is used to complete it. The chain carries TRBV30 and TRBJ1-6; D possibly corresponds to TRBD1 (5 bases). Trimming removed 6 bases from V and 8 bases from J, with 11 bases in between. Germline CDR1 is GTSNPN and CDR2 is SVGIG (reference sequence). There are 12 residues in the CDR3. The CDR3 bases that were read are TGTGCCTGTCAGGGAGAGGATTCACCC. Residues: CACQGEDSP. The full CDR3 reads CACQGEDSPLHF.

In terms of frequency, this clone is medium-sized. The CDR3 end falls 3 residues outside the read, so it is completed with the germline J gene. The chain employs TRBV5-4 and TRBJ2-3, with 7 bases fitting TRBD1. Germline V gene sequence: CDR1 SGHNT, CDR2 YYREEE (reference sequence). The junction had 1 base not matched to a gene; V was cut back by 3 bases and J by 0 bases. The CDR3 runs to 14 residues. The sequenced CDR3 bases are TGTGCCAGCAGCTCGGGACAGAGCACAGATACG. It translates to CASSSGQSTDT. The entire CDR3 reads CASSSGQSTDTQYF.

Comment on this clone: The sequence runs out 3 residues before the end of the CDR3; the remainder is reconstructed from the germline J gene. The V and J genes are TRBV29-1 and TRBJ1-2, with a weak D call TRBD1 (5 bases). CDR1 SQVTM and CDR2 ANQGSEA come from the germline V gene. The CDR3 spans 12 residues. The ends were cut back, 3 bases at V and 4 bases at J, with 9 bases in the middle. The CDR3 DNA, read in part, is TGCAGCGTTGATCTCGACAGCTATGGC. This codes for CSVDLDSYG. The CDR3 as a whole reads CSVDLDSYGYTF.

To note about this clone: The sequence runs out 3 residues before the end of the CDR3; the remainder is reconstructed from the germline J gene. The chain combines TRBV20-1 with TRBJ2-5; the match to TRBD2 covers 8 bases. The CDR3 is 12 amino acids. V dropped 5 bases and J dropped 5; count of bases not matched to a gene: 4. Germline values: CDR1 DFQATT, CDR2 SNEGSKA (reference sequence). The CDR3 loop is CSAVAGLETQYF. The sequenced CDR3 bases are TGCAGTGCTGTAGCGGGGTTGGAGACC.

With regard to this clone: The read ends 3 residues shy of where the CDR3 ends; the end is completed using the germline J gene. The chain carries TRBV9 and TRBJ2-7, with D uncertain. Trimming pared 0 bases from V and 0 bases from J, leaving 10 bases between. This CDR3 region has 15 residues. Germline V lookup: CDR1 SGDLS, CDR2 YYNGEE. Incomplete CDR3 DNA: TGTGCCAGCAGCGTAGGGCAGTCGTTCTCCTACGAG. It specifies CASSVGQSFSYE. The CDR3 in its entirety is CASSVGQSFSYEQYF.

Comments on this clone: With the read ending 3 residues before the CDR3 end, the germline J gene is used to fill in that end. The chain links TRBV4-2 to TRBJ1-1; D remains unclear. The CDR3 extends over 15 amino acids. Germline CDR1 LGHNA, CDR2 YNFKEQ. With 0 bases removed from V and 5 bases from J, the gap between germline ends came to 13 bases. The CDR3 sequence is CASSQEFTGRTEAFF. The CDR3 DNA, read in part, is TGTGCCAGCAGCCAAGAGTTTACGGGTCGGACTGAA.

Notes on this clone: With the read ending 3 residues before the CDR3 end, the germline J gene is used to fill in that end. The chain employs TRBV7-2 and TRBJ2-7; no definite D call. CDR1 and CDR2 from the germline V gene are SGHTA and FQGNSA. The CDR3 spans 13 residues. V lost 5 bases and J lost 0, with 8 bases in between. Partial CDR3 DNA: TGTGCCAGCAGCCCTACGCCCTCCTACGAG. Protein: CASSPTPSYE. The entire CDR3 reads CASSPTPSYEQYF.

A word on this clone: The read gets to within 3 residues of the CDR3 end, and the germline J gene fills in the rest. This chain links TRBV7-2 with TRBJ1-6; maybe TRBD1 (6 bases). The CDR3 totals 14 residues. The germline gives CDR1 SGHTA, CDR2 FQGNSA. Trimming stripped 3 bases from V and 8 bases from J, with 11 bases between. The part of the CDR3 DNA that was read is TGTGCCAGCAGCTTGAGGGGGTGGTATTCACCC. Its translation: CASSLRGWYSP. The CDR3 reads in full as CASSLRGWYSPLHF.

Here the CDR3 reads CASSFTDSNQPQHF. The sequenced part of the CDR3 DNA is TGTGCCAGCAGCTTTACAGATAGCAATCAGCCC. The gene calls are TRBV7-8 and TRBJ1-5; D is uncertain. The read terminates 3 residues before the CDR3 end, so the remaining end is supplied by the germline J gene. This CDR3 comprises 14 residues. Germline V gives CDR1 SGHVS, CDR2 FQNEAQ. The ends were cut back, 3 bases at V and 0 bases at J, with 6 bases in the middle.

Notes on this clone: The read comes to an end 3 residues before the CDR3 does, leaving the germline J gene to fill in the end. The chain recombines TRBV5-6 with TRBJ2-1; TRBD2 matches at 12 bases. Germline assignment: CDR1 SGHDT and CDR2 YYEEEE. CDR3 length equals 15 residues. Trimming at V came to 4 bases and at J to 8 bases, leaving 7 bases not matched to a gene. This CDR3 is CASSQGLAGRDEQFF. The sequenced part of the CDR3 DNA is TGTGCCAGCAGCCAAGGACTAGCGGGGAGGGATGAG.